This record concerns one T cell receptor beta chain sequence. The data derive from a study of T cell responses to AZD1222 COVID-19 vaccine. V lost 0 bases and J 4 bases, leaving 13 bases between the germline ends. This CDR3 is built from 15 residues. Germline lookup yields CDR1 SGHRS and CDR2 YFSETQ. Clones were sequenced by immunoSEQ multiplex PCR, and TCRdb holds only the in-frame ones, with some missing. The sample lists 120,000 to 150,000 clones, roughly 91% occurring once. Sequencing was performed on peripheral blood, taken on day 0 of AZD1222 vaccination. This clonotype originated in an adult in good health. This chain uses TRBV5-1 with TRBJ1-1, with a tentative D call TRBD1 (5 bases). The CDR3 sequence: CASSLVLGGGTEAFF. DNA of the CDR3: TGCGCCAGCAGCTTGGTGTTGGGCGGGGGCACTGAAGCTTTCTTT.